A single sample gave rise to the 28 T cell receptor beta chains below, sequenced in a study of T cell responses to AZD1222 COVID-19 vaccine (dated by TCRdb to the early 2020s). The library was built by means of the immunoSEQ multiplex PCR assay. TCRdb took over this immuneACCESS table, retaining in-frame rearrangements with V and J assigned. Such tables are incomplete; in checked studies, under half of the missing clones stem from an unresolved V gene, and the remainder is unexplained. For this sample there are about 83,000 clones; 91% appear just once. The leading ten clones occupy approximately 30% of the sample. This specimen's time point label, interpreted: about 28 days (+/-7) after the second vaccine dose. The material sequenced was peripheral blood, taken 28 days after the second AZD1222 dose. Receptor source: an adult who received the AZD1222 COVID-19 vaccine.

This chain links TRBV4-3 with TRBJ2-2, with TRBD2 matching over 8 bases. This CDR3 is built from 15 residues. Germline values: CDR1 LGHNA, CDR2 YSLEER. The J segment lost 6 bases and the V segment lost 0 bases, leaving 3 bases of the junction unmatched. The CDR3 DNA reads as TGCGCCAGCAGCCAAGAACTAGCGGAGGCCGGGGAGCTGTTTTTT. This sequence encodes CASSQELAEAGELFF.

V and J are TRBV21-1 and TRBJ2-1; the D call TRBD2 from the table was never checked on the DNA. TRBV21-1 is described as a pseudogene. This CDR3 contains 20 residues. The CDR3 sequence is CASSNAGLDPRQPYYNEQFF. The CDR3 bases are TGTGCCAGCAGCAATGCCGGACTCGACCCGAGGCAACCATACTACAATGAGCAGTTCTTC.

The chain uses TRBV28 and TRBJ2-7, with D possibly being TRBD2 (6 bases). V was pared by 6 bases and J by 1 base, with 13 bases between. Germline assignment: CDR1 MDHEN and CDR2 SYDVKM. CDR3 length: 14 residues. The CDR3 DNA reads TGTGCCAGCAGCCCCATGGGGGGATCCTACGAGCAGTACTTC. This gives the protein CASSPMGGSYEQYF.

V gene TRBV7-9 combines with J gene TRBJ2-1, with D possibly matching TRBD2 (6 bases). V was pared by 3 bases and J by 4 bases, with 10 bases between. CDR1 is SEHNR, CDR2 FQNEAQ, per germline (reference sequence). The CDR3 has 14 residues. CDR3 nucleotides: TGTGCCAGCAGCTTGATAGCGGTTTACAATGAGCAGTTCTTC. Protein product: CASSLIAVYNEQFF.

The rearrangement joins TRBV12-3 or TRBV12-4 to TRBJ1-1; unclear D gene. The CDR3 runs 13 residues. V was trimmed by 1 base and J by 1 base, leaving 4 bases between them. The CDR3 sequence: CASSLGQNTEAFF. The DNA of the CDR3 is TGTGCCAGCAGTTTAGGACAGAACACTGAAGCTTTCTTT.

DNA of the CDR3: TGTGCCAGCAGCCAACCGGGACAGCTCTACGAGCAGTACTTC. It encodes CASSQPGQLYEQYF. V usage is TRBV3-1 (or the pseudogene TRBV3-2) and J usage is TRBJ2-7; 7 positions agree with TRBD1. V trimming: 2 bases; J trimming: 3 bases; junction bases outside the gene matches: 4. Per the germline V gene, CDR1 is LGHDT and CDR2 is YNNKEL (reference sequence). CDR3 length equals 14 residues.

V is TRBV15 and J is TRBJ2-5, with D possibly being TRBD2 (6 bases). The V end was cut by 1 base, the J end by 2 bases, with 8 bases between. The CDR3 covers 14 residues. Germline loops: CDR1 LNHNV, CDR2 YYDKDF (reference sequence). The CDR3 sequence: CATSRGRGQETQYF. The CDR3 DNA reads as TGTGCCACCAGCAGAGGACGGGGGCAAGAGACCCAGTACTTC.

This chain joins TRBV2 and TRBJ2-7; 9 nucleotides match TRBD2. This CDR3 spans 14 amino acids. CDR1 and CDR2 (germline): SNHLY, FYNNEI. With V trimmed by 5 bases and J by 5 bases, 7 bases remained unmatched. The CDR3 region is CASSLAGWGDEQYF. CDR3 coding DNA: TGTGCCAGCAGTCTAGCGGGATGGGGCGACGAGCAGTACTTC.

The rearrangement joins TRBV19 to TRBJ2-1, with D tentatively TRBD1 (6 bases). Germline loops: CDR1 LNHDA, CDR2 SQIVND (reference sequence). The ends were cut back, 3 bases at V and 2 bases at J, with 11 bases in the middle. This CDR3 has 15 residues. In nucleotides, the CDR3 is TGTGCCAGTAGTATGGAAGGGGGAGCCTACAATGAGCAGTTCTTC. Protein: CASSMEGGAYNEQFF.

This chain connects TRBV5-4 to TRBJ2-7; 9 bases fit TRBD1. Germline assignment: CDR1 SGHNT and CDR2 YYREEE (reference sequence). V lost 5 bases and J lost 5; bases outside the gene matches: 5. The CDR3 is 13 amino acids. DNA of the CDR3: TGTGCCAGCAGGGCGGGACAGGGTGACGAGCAGTACTTC. This sequence encodes CASRAGQGDEQYF.

This rearrangement joins TRBV5-1 to TRBJ1-6; TRBD1 might be the D (5 bases). Germline V gives CDR1 SGHRS, CDR2 YFSETQ. V lost 0 bases and J lost 9, with 13 bases in between. There are 15 residues in the CDR3. CDR3 in amino acids: CASSLEGGQGSPLHF. For the CDR3, the DNA is TGCGCCAGCAGCTTGGAAGGAGGGCAGGGTTCACCCCTCCACTTT. The full variable domain, its missing parts supplied by reference TRBV5-1 and TRBJ1-6, is KAGVTQTPRYLIKTRGQQVTLSCSPISGHRSVSWYQQTPGQGLQFLFEYFSETQRNKGNFPGRFSGRQFSNSRSEMNVSTLELGDSALYLCASSLEGGQGSPLHFGNGTRLTVT.

This chain links TRBV28 with TRBJ1-6; possible D gene TRBD1, 6 bases. The CDR3 spans 15 residues. Per germline, CDR1 MDHEN and CDR2 SYDVKM. The ends were cut back, 10 bases at V and 4 bases at J, with 17 bases in the middle. This chain's CDR3 is CAILSGGAYNSPLHF. In DNA, the CDR3 is TGTGCCATCCTTTCCGGGGGCGCTTATAATTCACCCCTCCACTTT.

The genes are TRBV7-2 and TRBJ1-2; no clear D. Trimming removed 5 bases at V and 4 bases at J, with 20 bases between. Germline V gene data show CDR1 as SGHTA and CDR2 as FQGNSA. The CDR3 runs 16 residues. CDR3 DNA sequence: TGTGCCAGCAGCCCCGTTGGAGGGTCTGGCATCTATGGCTACACCTTC. It translates to CASSPVGGSGIYGYTF.

This clone showed up just once. This chain links TRBV29-1 with TRBJ2-5, with 14 bases identical to TRBD2. The V segment lost 0 bases and the J segment 4 bases; nucleotides outside the gene matches: 4. CDR1 and CDR2 (germline): SQVTM, ANQGSEA. The CDR3 extends over 16 amino acids. CDR3 protein: CSVEDLGLAGAETQYF. The DNA of the CDR3 is TGCAGCGTTGAAGACTTGGGACTAGCGGGAGCAGAGACCCAGTACTTC.

The chain has TRBV10-3 and TRBJ1-1; TRBD1 matches at 10 bases. The CDR3 length is 13 residues. Trimming cost V 4 bases and J 4 bases; bases outside gene matches: 0. Germline CDR1 ENHRY, CDR2 SYGVKD. The CDR3 DNA reads as TGTGCCATCAGTGGGACAGGGGGCACTGAAGCTTTCTTT. It encodes CAISGTGGTEAFF.

In its sample, this clone was seen once. The chain uses TRBV27 and TRBJ1-1; D might be TRBD1 (5 bases). CDR1 MNHEY and CDR2 SMNVEV come from the germline V gene (reference sequence). The CDR3 contains 14 residues. The germline V and J ends were trimmed by 6 bases and 0 bases, with 11 bases remaining between them. In nucleotides, the CDR3 is TGTGCCAGCAGGGGGAGACAGATGAACACTGAAGCTTTCTTT. This gives the protein CASRGRQMNTEAFF.

The rearrangement links TRBV19 to TRBJ1-4; TRBD1 is a possible D gene (6 bases). Germline CDR1 LNHDA, CDR2 SQIVND (reference sequence). Trimming left V 4 bases short and J 5 bases short, with 11 bases between. The CDR3 length is 14 residues. The CDR3 nucleotides read TGTGCCAGTAGTAGTACAGGGACCAATGAAAAACTGTTTTTT. This gives the protein CASSSTGTNEKLFF.

V is TRBV4-1 and J is TRBJ2-5; the D gene is possibly TRBD1 (6 bases). V was shortened by 0 bases and J by 4 bases, with 9 bases between the two germline ends. The CDR3 has 14 amino acids. CDR1 MGHRA and CDR2 YSYEKL come from the germline V gene. Written as DNA, the CDR3 is TGCGCCAGCAGCCAAGATCTCAGGGGAGAGACCCAGTACTTC. Translated, it gives CASSQDLRGETQYF.

V usage is TRBV6-5 and J usage is TRBJ2-7, with D perhaps matching TRBD1 (5 bases). Trimming removed 4 bases at V and 7 bases at J, with 8 bases between. Germline lookup yields CDR1 MNHEY and CDR2 SVGAGI. The CDR3 extends over 11 amino acids. In nucleotides, the CDR3 is TGTGCCAGCAGTTGGTCAGGGGAGCAGTACTTC. Translated: CASSWSGEQYF.

The count of this clone is one. CDR3 in DNA: TGTGCCTGGAGTGTCGATAATAGGCAGCCCCAGCATTTT. Translation gives CAWSVDNRQPQHF. This rearrangement joins TRBV30 to TRBJ1-5; D remains unclear. CDR1 and CDR2 from the germline V gene are GTSNPN and SVGIG (reference sequence). V gave up 0 bases and J gave up 7 bases, with 10 bases separating them. This CDR3 comprises 13 residues.

The chain couples TRBV19 to TRBJ2-3; unclear D gene. Trimming stripped 5 bases from V and 5 bases from J, with 5 bases between. The CDR3 runs 11 residues. Germline CDR1 LNHDA, CDR2 SQIVND (reference sequence). The CDR3 region is CASSEGDTQYF. The CDR3 coding sequence is TGTGCCAGTAGTGAAGGAGATACGCAGTATTTT.

This clone was seen a handful of times. V gene TRBV4-1 combines with J gene TRBJ2-7, with 9 bases that match TRBD1. The V gene's germline CDR1 is MGHRA and CDR2 YSYEKL. The CDR3 is 16 residues long. J gave up 0 bases and V 6 bases, and 9 bases lay outside the gene matches. CDR3 coding DNA: TGCGCCAGCAGAGGTCGGACAGGGGCTAGCTCCTACGAGCAGTACTTC. Translation gives CASRGRTGASSYEQYF.

The chain carries TRBV4-1 and TRBJ1-2; D is perhaps TRBD1 (6 bases). The V gene lost 3 bases and the J gene lost 6 bases, with 11 bases spanning the gap. CDR3 length: 13 residues. Germline V gene sequence: CDR1 MGHRA, CDR2 YSYEKL. In DNA, the CDR3 is TGCGCCAGCAGCCACGGGACAAACGATGGCTACACCTTC. Translation: CASSHGTNDGYTF.

The chain combines TRBV11-3 with TRBJ2-2; 7 bases agree with TRBD1. The V and J ends lost 5 bases and 7 bases, in that order; junction bases with no gene match: 10. The CDR3 consists of 15 residues. CDR1 is SGHNT and CDR2 is YENEEA in the germline V gene. CDR3 DNA sequence: TGTGCCAGCAGCCTACGAGGGGGCGCGTACGGGGAGCTGTTTTTT. It specifies CASSLRGGAYGELFF.

This clone was seen a few times. The chain combines TRBV15 with TRBJ1-4; 7 positions match TRBD1. CDR3 length: 16 amino acids. The trim removed 1 base at V and 5 bases at J, leaving 7 bases unmatched. Germline V lookup: CDR1 LNHNV, CDR2 YYDKDF (reference sequence). In nucleotides, the CDR3 is TGTGCCACCAGCAGAGGCTCCGGGACAGTCAATGAAAAACTGTTTTTT. Translation: CATSRGSGTVNEKLFF.

The V gene is TRBV28, the J gene TRBJ1-2; D ambiguous. V was shortened by 4 bases and J by 5 bases, with 11 bases between the two germline ends. Germline V CDR1 and CDR2: MDHEN, SYDVKM. The CDR3 has 13 amino acids. The CDR3 loop is CASSSDGYYGYTF. The CDR3 DNA follows: TGTGCCAGCAGTTCGGACGGATATTATGGCTACACCTTC.

The rearrangement joins TRBV6-5 to TRBJ2-3; D call uncertain. The CDR3 consists of 13 residues. Trimming cost V 6 bases and J 0 bases, with 7 bases left between them. The germline V gene encodes CDR1 MNHEY and CDR2 SVGAGI. In DNA, the CDR3 is TGTGCCAGCAGCCCCCTCAGCACAGATACGCAGTATTTT. Its translation: CASSPLSTDTQYF.

This chain links TRBV6-5 with TRBJ2-5; no firm D call. Germline loops: CDR1 MNHEY, CDR2 SVGAGI. The ends were cut back, 8 bases at V and 4 bases at J, with 17 bases in the middle. This CDR3 has 14 amino acids. Here the CDR3 reads CASLFGPTTETQYF. The CDR3 DNA is TGTGCCAGCCTGTTTGGACCCACGACAGAGACCCAGTACTTC.